This T cell receptor beta chain was recovered during a study of T cell changes during pregnancy in multiple sclerosis. TCRdb keeps only in-frame clones here, not all; method: immunoSEQ multiplex PCR. The repertoire consists of tens of thousands of clones, with 92% occurring once and the leading ten covering approximately 0.21%. The CDR3 runs to 16 residues. Germline trimming cut 6 bases from V and 0 bases from J; bases unmatched to any gene: 7. In germline, CDR1 is MRHNA, CDR2 SNTAGT. The receptor comes from a female donor with multiple sclerosis, enrolled in a pregnancy study. Sequencing was performed on CD4+ T cells from peripheral blood mononuclear cells, taken in the second trimester of pregnancy. The chain links TRBV6-4 to TRBJ2-1, with 8 bases identical to TRBD1. The DNA of the CDR3 is TGTGCCAGCAGCCCGTCAACAGGGGGCTCCTACAATGAGCAGTTCTTC. Its protein product is CASSPSTGGSYNEQFF.